These 21 T cell receptor beta chains were sequenced from one sample in a study of cytomegalovirus exposure and HLA in healthy donors. The PCR ran on 60 Vbeta and 13 Jbeta primers. Profiled with immunoSEQ multiplex PCR; TCRdb holds only in-frame clones, not every one. The sample includes under 200,000 clones, 82% of them seen just once. Sequencing was performed on PBMCs. These receptors were obtained from a woman aged 18-29 years in good health and CMV-seronegative.

This sequence joins TRBV12-5 and TRBJ2-3; TRBD2 matches at 9 bases. The V and J ends lost 0 bases and 4 bases, in that order; junction bases with no gene match: 5. There are 16 residues in the CDR3. Germline V gives CDR1 LGHNT, CDR2 FRNRAP. CDR3 loop: CASGLVLAGLPDTQYF. The CDR3 DNA is TGTGCTAGTGGTTTGGTTCTAGCGGGATTGCCAGATACGCAGTATTTT.

The chain uses TRBV6-6 and TRBJ1-4, with TRBD1 matching 10 bases. CDR3 length: 14 residues. V trimming: 5 bases; J trimming: 5 bases; junction bases outside the gene matches: 2. CDR1 is MNHNY, CDR2 SVGAGI, per germline (reference sequence). The CDR3 here is CASSQGQGNEKLFF. The CDR3 DNA follows: TGTGCCAGCAGTCAGGGACAGGGGAATGAAAAACTGTTTTTT.

V usage is TRBV4-1 and J usage is TRBJ2-1; the match to TRBD2 covers 8 bases. Germline values: CDR1 MGHRA, CDR2 YSYEKL. The V segment lost 0 bases and the J segment 2 bases; nucleotides outside the gene matches: 9. The CDR3 contains 18 residues. CDR3 in amino acids: CASSQEVPSGLTYNEQFF. The CDR3, as DNA: TGCGCCAGCAGCCAAGAAGTGCCTAGCGGGCTAACCTACAATGAGCAGTTCTTC.

This chain uses TRBV7-6 with TRBJ1-3, with a weak D call TRBD1 (6 bases). This CDR3 is 14 amino acids long. The germline gives CDR1 SGHVS, CDR2 FNYEAQ. V dropped 5 bases and J dropped 0 bases, with 8 bases sitting between them. CDR3 sequence reads: CASSRTDSGNTIYF. The CDR3 DNA follows: TGTGCCAGCAGCCGGACAGACTCTGGAAACACCATATATTTT.

The V gene is TRBV13, the J gene TRBJ2-5, with D unresolved. The CDR3 is 14 residues long. The germline gives CDR1 PRHDT, CDR2 FYEKMQ (reference sequence). V was pared by 5 bases and J by 5 bases, with 15 bases between. The CDR3 region is CASSPAYPGETQYF. The CDR3 DNA reads TGTGCCAGCAGCCCCGCATATCCCGGGGAGACCCAGTACTTC. Full variable domain (rest looked up from reference TRBV13 and TRBJ2-5): AAGVIQSPRHLIKEKRETATLKCYPIPRHDTVYWYQQGPGQDPQFLISFYEKMQSDKGSIPDRFSAQQFSDYHSELNMSSLELGDSALYFCASSPAYPGETQYFGPGTRLLVL.

The chain uses TRBV4-2 and TRBJ1-5; D is perhaps TRBD1 (6 bases). Trimming pared 3 bases from V and 2 bases from J, leaving 11 bases between. The CDR3 has 15 residues. The germline V gene encodes CDR1 LGHNA and CDR2 YNFKEQ. For the CDR3, the DNA is TGTGCCAGCAGCCAGGACCGACAGGGCAATCAGCCCCAGCATTTT. It encodes CASSQDRQGNQPQHF.

This chain links TRBV7-6 with TRBJ2-7; 13 bases line up with TRBD2. CDR1 is SGHVS, CDR2 FNYEAQ, per germline. This CDR3 is 16 amino acids long. The V and J ends lost 6 bases and 3 bases, in that order; junction bases with no gene match: 8. DNA for the CDR3: TGTGCCAGCAGTAGACTAGCGGGAGGTTCCTTCTACGAGCAGTACTTC. Its protein is CASSRLAGGSFYEQYF.

This clone came up once. In DNA, the CDR3 is TGCGCCAGCAGCCACGCTTGGTCAGCGGATTACAATGAGCAGTTCTTC. Protein: CASSHAWSADYNEQFF. The V and J genes are TRBV4-3 and TRBJ2-1; D possibly corresponds to TRBD2 (5 bases). V shed 3 bases and J shed 4 bases, with 16 bases lying between them. Germline lookup yields CDR1 LGHNA and CDR2 YSLEER. This CDR3 region has 16 residues.

This sequence joins TRBV29-1 and TRBJ2-3; weak D call: TRBD1 (6 bases). The V gene lost 4 bases and the J gene lost 0 bases, with 11 bases spanning the gap. This CDR3 region has 14 residues. Germline CDR1 SQVTM, CDR2 ANQGSEA. The CDR3 protein is CSVALQGSTDTQYF. The CDR3, as DNA: TGCAGCGTTGCCCTACAGGGAAGCACAGATACGCAGTATTTT.

The rearrangement uses TRBV21-1 and TRBJ2-3; the table's D call, TRBD2, has no DNA check behind it. TRBV21-1 is tagged as a pseudogene. This CDR3 is 16 amino acids long. The CDR3 nucleotides read TGTGCCAGCAGCCCCGGGCTAGCGGCTAGCACAGATACGCAGTATTTT. Translated, it gives CASSPGLAASTDTQYF.

V is TRBV7-2 and J is TRBJ2-2; D might be TRBD1 (5 bases). Germline lookup yields CDR1 SGHTA and CDR2 FQGNSA. CDR3 length: 16 residues. V shed 5 bases and J shed 1 base, with 14 bases lying between them. The CDR3 loop is CASSPSSGLNTGELFF. In nucleotides, the CDR3 is TGTGCCAGCAGCCCTTCGTCAGGGTTGAACACCGGGGAGCTGTTTTTT. The full variable domain, completed using reference TRBV7-2 and TRBJ2-2, is GAGVSQSPSNKVTEKGKDVELRCDPISGHTALYWYRQSLGQGLEFLIYFQGNSAPDKSGLPSDRFSAERTGGSVSTLTIQRTQQEDSAVYLCASSPSSGLNTGELFFGEGSRLTVL.

The chain recombines TRBV6-5 with TRBJ2-7, with unresolved D. This CDR3 comprises 14 residues. Germline lookup yields CDR1 MNHEY and CDR2 SVGAGI. Trimming shortened V by 2 bases and J by 3 bases, and 11 bases separated the two germline ends. CDR3 sequence: CASSYHPSSYEQYF. CDR3 in DNA: TGTGCCAGCAGTTACCACCCGAGTAGCTACGAGCAGTACTTC.

This clone was picked up one time. This chain joins TRBV7-2 and TRBJ2-5; 8 nucleotides agree with TRBD2. Gene TRBJ2-7 matches the end of the DNA better, so the J call may be wrong. The CDR3 spans 14 residues. Germline V gene lookup returns CDR1 SGHTA and CDR2 FQGNSA. CDR3 nucleotide sequence: TGTGCCAGCAGCCGTAGCGGGGCCTCCTACGAGCAGTACTTC. This codes for CASSRSGASYEQYF.

The V call is TRBV27, the J call TRBJ1-1; D gene unclear. The length of the CDR3 is 13 residues. Germline V gene lookup returns CDR1 MNHEY and CDR2 SMNVEV (reference sequence). V lost 3 bases and J 0 bases, leaving 5 bases between the germline ends. Here the CDR3 reads CASSLTLNTEAFF. The CDR3 DNA is TGTGCCAGCAGTTTGACACTGAACACTGAAGCTTTCTTT.

The chain couples TRBV9 to TRBJ2-7, with TRBD1 matching 7 bases. In germline, CDR1 is SGDLS, CDR2 YYNGEE. V dropped 3 bases and J dropped 0; count of bases not matched to a gene: 6. The CDR3 has 15 residues. The CDR3 sequence: CASSAGTESSYEQYF. Here the CDR3 DNA reads TGTGCCAGCAGCGCCGGGACAGAAAGCTCCTACGAGCAGTACTTC.

The chain combines TRBV7-8 with TRBJ2-1; 12 nucleotides agree with TRBD2. The germline V gene encodes CDR1 SGHVS and CDR2 FQNEAQ. Trimming at V came to 5 bases and at J to 8 bases, leaving 10 bases not matched to a gene. This CDR3 comprises 16 residues. Written as DNA, the CDR3 is TGTGCCAGCAGCGGAAGACTAGCGGGAGACCTTGATGAGCAGTTCTTC. The encoded protein is CASSGRLAGDLDEQFF.

This clone was counted a few times. The CDR3 protein is CASSWMASTEAFF. CDR3 nucleotides: TGTGCCAGCAGTTGGATGGCTAGCACTGAAGCTTTCTTT. This chain connects TRBV6-5 to TRBJ1-1; D remains ambiguous. The CDR3 is 13 residues long. Germline CDR1 reads MNHEY; CDR2 reads SVGAGI. Trimming stripped 4 bases from V and 4 bases from J, with 10 bases between.

The chain employs TRBV6-4 and TRBJ2-7; possible D gene TRBD1, 5 bases. CDR3 length: 14 residues. Deletions cut 3 bases from V and 0 bases from J, with 9 bases between. Germline V gene sequence: CDR1 MRHNA, CDR2 SNTAGT. The CDR3 here is CASSDLGHSYEQYV. In DNA form, the CDR3 reads TGTGCCAGCAGTGATCTCGGACACTCCTACGAGCAGTACGTC.

This clone occurred once. The V and J genes are TRBV28 and TRBJ1-4, with 9 bases identical to TRBD1. The CDR3 totals 15 residues. Germline values: CDR1 MDHEN, CDR2 SYDVKM. Trimming removed 8 bases from V and 7 bases from J; junction bases left unmatched: 11. The CDR3 sequence is CASHALGQGSEKLFF. The CDR3, as DNA: TGTGCCAGCCACGCCCTTGGACAGGGGAGTGAAAAACTGTTTTTT. The full variable domain, its missing parts supplied by reference TRBV28 and TRBJ1-4, is DVKVTQSSRYLVKRTGEKVFLECVQDMDHENMFWYRQDPGLGLRLIYFSYDVKMKEKGDIPEGYSVSREKKERFSLILESASTNQTSMYLCASHALGQGSEKLFFGSGTQLSVL.

V usage is TRBV27 and J usage is TRBJ1-2, with D possibly being TRBD1 (5 bases). Trimming pared 4 bases from V and 8 bases from J, leaving 17 bases between. The germline CDR1 and CDR2 sequences are MNHEY and SMNVEV (reference sequence). The CDR3 is 14 residues long. The CDR3 is CASSSRQGGHGYTF. The CDR3 region has the DNA TGTGCCAGCAGTTCGCGGCAGGGTGGGCACGGCTACACCTTC.

The genes are TRBV11-3 and TRBJ2-7; D perhaps matches TRBD1 (5 bases). Germline V gene sequence: CDR1 SGHNT, CDR2 YENEEA. Trimming removed 2 bases at V and 2 bases at J, with 10 bases between. The CDR3 has 14 residues. CDR3 in DNA: TGTGCCAGCAGCTTATTTAACAGGCCCTACGAGCAGTACGTC. Its translation is CASSLFNRPYEQYV.